What follows are 11 T cell receptor beta chains derived from one specimen sequenced in a study of T cell responses to AZD1222 COVID-19 vaccine. The protocol was immunoSEQ multiplex PCR, while the TCRdb copy is restricted to in-frame clones and leaves out a portion. Among fewer than 150,000 clones listed, over 85% were seen once. The sample consisted of peripheral blood, taken on day 0 of AZD1222 vaccination. Receptors were obtained from an adult in good health.

The V call is TRBV6-1, the J call TRBJ1-5; TRBD1 aligns across 8 bases. J gave up 6 bases and V 0 bases, and 4 bases lay outside the gene matches. This CDR3 is built from 15 residues. Germline-derived CDR1 and CDR2 are MNHNS and SASEGT. CDR3 residues: CASSEALTGAQPQHF. The CDR3 DNA sequence: TGTGCCAGCAGTGAAGCCTTGACAGGGGCTCAGCCCCAGCATTTT.

The chain recombines TRBV20-1 with TRBJ2-7, with TRBD1 matching over 7 bases. Germline V lookup: CDR1 DFQATT, CDR2 SNEGSKA (reference sequence). This CDR3 contains 11 residues. V was clipped by 5 bases and J by 6 bases; unmatched bases: 4. CDR3 nucleotides: TGCAGTGCTCAGGGGGTTCGCGAGCAGTACTTC. Encoded protein: CSAQGVREQYF.

The chain has TRBV11-2 and TRBJ2-3; possible D gene TRBD2, 7 bases. Trimming removed 2 bases at V and 2 bases at J, with 11 bases between. CDR1 is SGHAT, CDR2 FQNNGV, per germline. CDR3 size: 15 residues. The CDR3 loop is CASSLLGGATDTQYF. The CDR3 DNA is TGTGCCAGCAGCTTATTGGGGGGGGCCACAGATACGCAGTATTTT.

The V and J genes are TRBV6-5 and TRBJ1-1; a possible D gene is TRBD1 (6 bases). Germline lookup yields CDR1 MNHEY and CDR2 SVGAGI. This CDR3 has 12 residues. V was cut by 6 bases and J by 5 bases, with 10 bases left in between. The CDR3 loop reads CASSLRGTEAFF. The CDR3, as DNA: TGTGCCAGCAGCCTCAGGGGAACTGAAGCTTTCTTT.

The rearrangement uses TRBV10-3 and TRBJ2-6, with D uncertain. V was shortened by 3 bases and J by 0 bases, with 3 bases between the two germline ends. The CDR3 length is 14 residues. Per the germline V gene, CDR1 is ENHRY and CDR2 is SYGVKD. The CDR3, as DNA: TGTGCCATCAGTGAAGTCTCTGGGGCCAACGTCCTGACTTTC. Translation: CAISEVSGANVLTF.

This clone was picked up a small number of times. Written as DNA, the CDR3 is TGCGCCAGCAGTGAGCCCGATACCTATGGCTACACCTTC. It translates to CASSEPDTYGYTF. This sequence joins TRBV10-2 and TRBJ1-2; D is ambiguous. V was pared by 2 bases and J by 4 bases, with 8 bases between. The germline gives CDR1 WSHSY, CDR2 SAAADI. This CDR3 contains 13 residues.

The V call is TRBV3-1 (or the pseudogene TRBV3-2), the J call TRBJ2-7; no clear D gene. CDR3 length: 14 residues. Germline V gene lookup returns CDR1 LGHDT and CDR2 YNNKEL (reference sequence). V gave up 3 bases and J gave up 3 bases, with 12 bases separating them. As DNA, the CDR3 is TGTGCCAGCAGCCATGCGGCCATTGGCTACGAGCAGTACTTC. Translated, it gives CASSHAAIGYEQYF.

DNA for the CDR3: TGTGCCAGTAGTATAATGTCTTCGGGTGACACTGAAGCTTTCTTT. Translating it yields CASSIMSSGDTEAFF. This chain connects TRBV19 to TRBJ1-1; D gene unclear. Trimming left V 2 bases short and J 3 bases short, with 13 bases between. CDR1 and CDR2 (germline): LNHDA, SQIVND (reference sequence). The CDR3 extends over 15 amino acids.

V usage is TRBV3-1 (or the pseudogene TRBV3-2) and J usage is TRBJ1-2, with a tentative D call TRBD1 (5 bases). Germline lookup yields CDR1 LGHDT and CDR2 YNNKEL (reference sequence). V lost 1 base to trimming and J lost 8 bases, with 14 bases between them. The CDR3 loop spans 14 amino acids. The CDR3 region is CASSQVGASWGYTF. CDR3 in DNA: TGTGCCAGCAGCCAAGTAGGGGCATCTTGGGGCTACACCTTC.

The V call is TRBV6-1, the J call TRBJ1-3; D remains unclear. V lost 1 base to trimming and J lost 0 bases, with 4 bases between them. The CDR3 spans 14 residues. Germline CDR1 is MNHNS and CDR2 is SASEGT. CDR3 sequence: CASSEGPSGNTIYF. Written as DNA, the CDR3 is TGTGCCAGCAGTGAAGGTCCCTCTGGAAACACCATATATTTT.

The chain joins TRBV2 to TRBJ1-1, with 8 bases matching TRBD1. V lost 3 bases, J lost 7 bases, and 4 bases stayed unmatched. Germline values: CDR1 SNHLY, CDR2 FYNNEI. The CDR3 extends over 13 amino acids. CDR3 DNA sequence: TGTGCCAGCAGTGAGCAGGGGGCGAATGAAGCTTTCTTT. Translating gives CASSEQGANEAFF.